Listed below are T cell receptor beta chains from one sample, sequenced in a study of graft-versus-host responses after intestinal transplantation. The method was immunoSEQ multiplex PCR; TCRdb's version includes in-frame clones alone and lacks a portion of them. This sample has fewer than 15,000 clones, with approximately 70% found just once. Sample: ileum tissue, taken around 720 days after intestinal transplantation. These receptors were obtained from a human patient who received an intestinal transplant, so some T cells may come from the graft donor. Each CDR3 is given with its conserved first and last residue. A D gene is named only where the DNA matches it firmly. Clone size is stated in some rows and not others, as once, few, many or a class when expanded.

v_call,cdr3_length,d_call,j_call,clone_size,cdr3_nt,cdr3_aa
TRBV2,12,-,TRBJ2-2,few,TGTGCCGGGCGACCGGACGCCGGGGAGCTGTTTTTT,CAGRPDAGELFF
TRBV10-1,15,-,TRBJ1-3,-,TGCGCCAGCAGTGAGTCGTCGAGGGCTGGAAACACCATATATTTT,CASSESSRAGNTIYF
TRBV6-6,12,-,TRBJ1-1,-,TGTGCCAGCAACATAGGGGGGACTGAAGCTTTCTTT,CASNIGGTEAFF
TRBV11-2,14,-,TRBJ1-1,few,TGTGCCAGCAGCTTATTCGGCAGGGACACTGAAGCTTTCTTT,CASSLFGRDTEAFF
TRBV6-6,14,-,TRBJ1-4,few,TGTGCCAGCAGTTACGGGACAACTAATGAAAAACTGTTTTTT,CASSYGTTNEKLFF
TRBV28,12,-,TRBJ2-7,once,TGTGCCAGCAGTTATACAGCGTACGAGCAGTACTTC,CASSYTAYEQYF
TRBV5-4,18,TRBD2,TRBJ2-1,-,TGTGCCAGCAGCTTGGATACTAGCGGGGGGGCGGCATACAATGAGCAGTTCTTC,CASSLDTSGGAAYNEQFF
TRBV7-9,16,TRBD2,TRBJ2-3,-,TGTGCCAGCAGCTTAACGGGCGGGGGGAGTAGGGATACGCAGTATTTT,CASSLTGGGSRDTQYF
TRBV6-6,12,-,TRBJ1-2,-,TGTGCCAGCAGTTTTCCCGACAGCCGAAACACCTTC,CASSFPDSRNTF
TRBV6-5,15,-,TRBJ2-7,few,TGTGCCAGCAGTTTAAACCGACGGGACACTTACGAGCAGTACTTC,CASSLNRRDTYEQYF
TRBV9,14,TRBD1,TRBJ2-7,-,TGTGCCAGCAGCGGCGGGACAGGGGAATACGAGCAGTACTTC,CASSGGTGEYEQYF
TRBV15,15,-,TRBJ2-5,few,TGTGCCACCAGCAGAGATTCCTCGTACCAAGAGACCCAGTACTTC,CATSRDSSYQETQYF
TRBV2,14,-,TRBJ1-2,few,TGTGCCAGCAGTGAAAATCGGGGTGACTATGGCTACACCTTC,CASSENRGDYGYTF
TRBV29-1,13,-,TRBJ1-5,-,TGCAGCGTCAAGGGGGATGGCAATCAGCCCCAGCATTTT,CSVKGDGNQPQHF
TRBV14,13,-,TRBJ1-5,-,TGTGCCAGCAGTTCAGGGGGCAATCAGCCCCAGCATTTT,CASSSGGNQPQHF
TRBV9,15,-,TRBJ1-6,-,TGTGCCAGCAGCCGGTCCAACAGGGATAATTCACCCCTCCACTTT,CASSRSNRDNSPLHF
TRBV30,15,TRBD1,TRBJ2-7,-,TGTGCCTGGAGTGAGGGGACAGGGATTCCCTACGAGCAGTACTTC,CAWSEGTGIPYEQYF
TRBV11-2,13,TRBD2,TRBJ2-1,-,TGTGCCAGCAGCAAGGACCGGGGGGATGAGCAGTTCTTC,CASSKDRGDEQFF
TRBV7-9,15,-,TRBJ1-1,few,TGTGCCAGCAGCTTCCGAGCAGGGGCCAACACTGAAGCTTTCTTT,CASSFRAGANTEAFF
TRBV30,12,-,TRBJ2-4,-,TGTGCCTGGAGGGAACAGAAAAACATTCAGTACTTC,CAWREQKNIQYF
TRBV27,17,TRBD1,TRBJ1-2,once,TGTGCCAGCAGTTTAGGAGGGGGCCCGCCTCGAAACTATGGCTACACCTTC,CASSLGGGPPRNYGYTF
TRBV1,14,-,TRBJ1-2,-,TGCGCCAGCAGCCAAGATCCCCGAAGCTATGGCTACACCTTC,CASSQDPRSYGYTF
TRBV7-6,14,TRBD1,TRBJ2-7,-,TGTGCCAGCAGCTTAACGGGACAGGGCTACGAGCAGTACTTC,CASSLTGQGYEQYF
TRBV25-1,13,-,TRBJ1-6,-,TGTGCCAGCAGTGAAAGCACAGGGTCACCCCTCCACTTT,CASSESTGSPLHF
TRBV4-1,15,-,TRBJ2-7,once,TGCGCCAGCAGCCAAGTGGCGGTAAGCTCCTACGAGCAGTACTTC,CASSQVAVSSYEQYF
TRBV6-5,11,TRBD1,TRBJ1-1,-,TGTGCCAGCAGCAGGGGGGCGGAAGCTTTCTTT,CASSRGAEAFF
TRBV5-6,16,-,TRBJ2-2,-,TGTGCCAGCAGCAAAGATACAGGGAAGGCGGCCGGGGAGCTGTTTTTT,CASSKDTGKAAGELFF
TRBV2,13,-,TRBJ1-1,-,TGTGCCAGCAGACAGAGGATGAACACTGAAGCTTTCTTT,CASRQRMNTEAFF
TRBV6-5,12,-,TRBJ1-2,few,TGTGCCAGCAGTTACGCGTTATATGGCTACACCTTC,CASSYALYGYTF
TRBV4-1,16,-,TRBJ2-3,-,TGCGCCAGCAGCCCCAGTAGGGACTTGGGCACAGATACGCAGTATTTT,CASSPSRDLGTDTQYF
TRBV5-3,13,-,TRBJ1-2,few,TGTGCCAGCAGCTTGGTCAGGGCGGATGGCTACACCTTC,CASSLVRADGYTF
TRBV11-1,13,-,TRBJ1-1,-,TGTGCCAGCAGGGCGGATATGAACACTGAAGCTTTCTTT,CASRADMNTEAFF
TRBV4-2,14,TRBD2,TRBJ2-7,-,TGTGCCAGCAGCCAAGTAGCGGGCTCCTACGAGCAGTACTTC,CASSQVAGSYEQYF
TRBV30,13,-,TRBJ1-2,-,TGTGCCTGGAGTGTAGGCGGAAGGGATGGCTACACCTTC,CAWSVGGRDGYTF
TRBV6-1,15,-,TRBJ2-2,few,TGTGCCAGTATTGACCAGGGAGGGAACACCGGGGAGCTGTTTTTT,CASIDQGGNTGELFF
TRBV6-1,13,-,TRBJ1-5,few,TGTGCCAGCAGTTCCAGGGGTAATCAGCCCCAGCATTTT,CASSSRGNQPQHF
TRBV18,16,-,TRBJ2-1,-,TGTGCCAGCTCACCTAAGGAGAAGCGGGCCTACAATGAGCAGTTCTTC,CASSPKEKRAYNEQFF
TRBV30,13,-,TRBJ1-2,-,TGTGCCTGGAGTGTACAAGAGGCATATGGCTACACCTTC,CAWSVQEAYGYTF
TRBV5-1,15,TRBD1,TRBJ2-2,-,TGCGCCAGCAGCTCAATTAACAGGGGAACCGGGGAGCTGTTTTTT,CASSSINRGTGELFF
TRBV6-6,16,-,TRBJ2-6,-,TGTGCCAGCAGTTACGACCGTCGCTCTGGGGCCAACGTCCTGACTTTC,CASSYDRRSGANVLTF
TRBV5-4,15,TRBD1,TRBJ1-4,few,TGTGCCAGCAGCCTTGGACAGGGAGGAGAGGAAAAACTGTTTTTT,CASSLGQGGEEKLFF
TRBV12-5,15,-,TRBJ2-5,-,TGTGCTAGTGGTTCCTCCTCCTCCGGGACAATTATCCAGTACTTC,CASGSSSSGTIIQYF
TRBV5-1,15,-,TRBJ1-1,-,TGCGCCAGCAGCTTGCCTACAGGGACGAGGACTGAAGCTTTCTTT,CASSLPTGTRTEAFF
TRBV10-3,15,TRBD1,TRBJ1-4,few,TGTGCCATCAGTGAGGGGACAGGGAGGGAAGAAAAACTGTTTTTT,CAISEGTGREEKLFF
TRBV11-2,16,TRBD2,TRBJ2-7,-,TGTGCCAGCAGCTTAGGGCCTTCGCGGGGGGCCTACGAGCAGTACTTC,CASSLGPSRGAYEQYF